The TCR beta chain described here comes from a study of cytomegalovirus exposure and HLA in healthy donors. Libraries were prepared by immunoSEQ multiplex PCR; TCRdb keeps only in-frame clonotypes and omits some of them. In the table there are 110,000 or so clones, around 86% of which are singletons. V gave up 3 bases and J gave up 7 bases, with 16 bases separating them. The CDR3 is 15 residues long. In germline, CDR1 is SNHLY, CDR2 FYNNEI. This sequence was found in a man in his late teens or twenties in good health and CMV-seronegative. The sample taken for sequencing was PBMCs. V is TRBV2 and J is TRBJ1-5; D unclear. The CDR3 region is CASSDRGGSSQPQHF. CDR3 nucleotide sequence: TGTGCCAGCAGTGATCGCGGAGGGTCCAGCCAGCCCCAGCATTTT.